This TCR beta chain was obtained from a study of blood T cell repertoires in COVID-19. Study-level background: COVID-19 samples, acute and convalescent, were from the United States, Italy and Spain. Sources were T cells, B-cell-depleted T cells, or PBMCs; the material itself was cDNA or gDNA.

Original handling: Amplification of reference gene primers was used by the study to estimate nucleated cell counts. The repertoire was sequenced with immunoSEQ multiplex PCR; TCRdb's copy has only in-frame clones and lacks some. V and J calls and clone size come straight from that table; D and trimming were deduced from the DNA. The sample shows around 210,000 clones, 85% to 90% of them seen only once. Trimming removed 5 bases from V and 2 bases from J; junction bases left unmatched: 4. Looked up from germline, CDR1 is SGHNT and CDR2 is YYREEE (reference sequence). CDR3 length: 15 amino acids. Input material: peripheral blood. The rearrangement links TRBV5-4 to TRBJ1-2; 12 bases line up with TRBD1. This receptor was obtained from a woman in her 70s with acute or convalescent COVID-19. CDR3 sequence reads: CASRTGTGGNYGYTF. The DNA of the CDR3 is TGTGCCAGCAGGACCGGGACAGGGGGCAACTATGGCTACACCTTC.